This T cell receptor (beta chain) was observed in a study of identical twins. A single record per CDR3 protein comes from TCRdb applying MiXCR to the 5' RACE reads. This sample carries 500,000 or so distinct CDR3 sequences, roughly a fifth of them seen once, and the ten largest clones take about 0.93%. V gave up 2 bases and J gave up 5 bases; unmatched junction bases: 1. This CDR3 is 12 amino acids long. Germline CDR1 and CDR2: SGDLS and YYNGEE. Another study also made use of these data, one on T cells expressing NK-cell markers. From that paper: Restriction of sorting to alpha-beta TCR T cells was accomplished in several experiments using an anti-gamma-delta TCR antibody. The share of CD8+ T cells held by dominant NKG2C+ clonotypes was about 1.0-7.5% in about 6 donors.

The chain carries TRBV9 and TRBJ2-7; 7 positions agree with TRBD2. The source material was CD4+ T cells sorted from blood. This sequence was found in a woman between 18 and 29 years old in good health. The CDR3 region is CASSVGGDEQYF. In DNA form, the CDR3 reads TGTGCCAGCAGCGTGGGAGGGGACGAGCAGTACTTC.